This entry lists 7 T cell receptor beta chains sequenced from one sample in a study of T-cell reconstitution after alpha-beta-depleted transplantation in children (TCRdb year 2016). Receptor libraries were prepared by PCR. TCRdb records Illumina HiSeq 2500 as the sequencer. Molecular barcoding was employed in the preparation of TCR libraries, with unique molecular identifiers being used to normalize TCRbeta repertoire quantification. Through fastp at Q25 and MiXCR, TCRdb rebuilt clones from the public reads, retaining in-frame beta chains. A single entry per CDR3 protein holds the most common genes and DNA from its merged rows. The sample profile shows some 300,000 distinct CDR3 sequences; 10% of them were found once. The top ten clonotypes cover 2% to 2.5% of the sample. The sample in question was PBMCs from the stem cell graft donor, obtained from the stem cell graft. The receptor set was obtained from a human donor who donated a stem cell graft to a child with acute lymphoblastic leukemia.

The table lists this clonotype with many counts. The CDR3 is CASSFTGLNTEAFF. Here the CDR3 DNA reads TGCGCCAGCAGCTTCACAGGTTTGAACACTGAAGCTTTCTTT. The rearrangement uses TRBV5-1 and TRBJ1-1; D may be TRBD1 (5 bases). Germline V CDR1 and CDR2: SGHRS, YFSETQ. V was clipped by 2 bases and J by 0 bases, with 8 bases between them. The CDR3 runs to 14 residues.

The table lists this clonotype with many counts. The V call is TRBV4-1, the J call TRBJ1-4; TRBD1 might be the D (6 bases). With 1 base removed from V and 7 bases from J, the gap between germline ends came to 25 bases. Per germline, CDR1 MGHRA and CDR2 YSYEKL. There are 19 residues in the CDR3. DNA of the CDR3: TGCGCCAGCAGCCAAGGGGGGACATCCGAACCGTTTCTTAGTGAAAAACTGTTTTTT. Its translation is CASSQGGTSEPFLSEKLFF.

The rearrangement joins TRBV5-1 to TRBJ2-7, with a tentative D call TRBD1 (5 bases). CDR1 SGHRS and CDR2 YFSETQ come from the germline V gene. This CDR3 comprises 15 residues. Deletions cut 4 bases from V and 4 bases from J, with 18 bases between. CDR3: CASSQDPDKHYEQYF. CDR3 in DNA: TGCGCCAGCAGCCAAGACCCGGACAAACATTACGAGCAGTACTTC. Full variable domain (outside the CDR3, taken from reference TRBV5-1 and TRBJ2-7): KAGVTQTPRYLIKTRGQQVTLSCSPISGHRSVSWYQQTPGQGLQFLFEYFSETQRNKGNFPGRFSGRQFSNSRSEMNVSTLELGDSALYLCASSQDPDKHYEQYFGPGTRLTVT.

This clonotype came up a few times. The chain links TRBV4-3 to TRBJ2-7; no clear D. CDR1 and CDR2 (germline): LGHNA, YSLEER. V gave up 4 bases and J gave up 3 bases, with 10 bases separating them. The CDR3 runs to 13 residues. The CDR3 region is CASSPSHGYEQYF. The CDR3 coding sequence is TGCGCCAGCAGCCCCTCACACGGCTACGAGCAGTACTTC.

This sequence joins TRBV12-3 or TRBV12-4 and TRBJ2-7, with 8 bases fitting TRBD1. The V gene end was trimmed by 3 bases and the J gene end by 7 bases; junction bases not matched to a gene: 8. CDR3 length: 14 residues. The CDR3 region is CASSFAGGSWEQYF. DNA for the CDR3: TGTGCCAGCAGTTTCGCAGGGGGCTCGTGGGAGCAGTACTTC.

The J gene is TRBJ2-7, the V gene TRBV7-9, with D possibly matching TRBD2 (7 bases). CDR3 length equals 14 residues. V gave up 5 bases and J gave up 5 bases, with 16 bases separating them. Germline V gene data show CDR1 as SEHNR and CDR2 as FQNEAQ (reference sequence). CDR3 protein: CASSPPGGRDEQYF. The CDR3 coding sequence is TGTGCCAGCAGCCCCCCGGGGGGCAGGGACGAGCAGTACTTC.

The chain links TRBV25-1 to TRBJ2-2; D might be TRBD1 or TRBD2, each matching 5 bases. The V gene lost 4 bases and the J gene lost 5 bases, with 11 bases spanning the gap. CDR1 and CDR2 from the germline V gene are MGHDK and SYGVNS. This CDR3 has 14 residues. The CDR3 nucleotides are TGTGCCAGCAGTGGGGGCAGAGGGACCGGGGAGCTGTTTTTT. As protein: CASSGGRGTGELFF.